Below, 24 T cell receptor beta chains from the same sample are listed, as sequenced in a study of blood T cell repertoires in COVID-19. This table comes from immunoSEQ multiplex PCR, and its TCRdb copy is limited to in-frame clones, with some not included. In the table there are approximately 300,000 clones, about nine tenths of which are singletons. The sequencing sample was made of PBMCs or T cells enriched from blood (not recorded which). The receptors were gathered from a man aged 55 to 70 who had recovered from COVID-19.

The genes are TRBV5-4 and TRBJ2-7; 8 bases align to TRBD1. CDR3 size: 13 residues. CDR1 SGHNT and CDR2 YYREEE come from the germline V gene (reference sequence). Trimming cost V 4 bases and J 6 bases; bases outside gene matches: 6. CDR3 sequence reads: CASSPGTGLEQYF. CDR3 nucleotides: TGTGCCAGCAGCCCCGGGACAGGCCTCGAGCAGTACTTC. The full variable domain, in which reference TRBV5-4 and TRBJ2-7 provide the parts outside the CDR3, is ETGVTQSPTHLIKTRGQQVTLRCSSQSGHNTVSWYQQALGQGPQFIFQYYREEENGRGNFPPRFSGLQFPNYSSELNVNALELDDSALYLCASSPGTGLEQYFGPGTRLTVT.

V usage is TRBV9 and J usage is TRBJ2-2; D might be TRBD2 (6 bases). The ends were cut back, 0 bases at V and 5 bases at J, with 17 bases in the middle. Germline CDR1 SGDLS, CDR2 YYNGEE. The CDR3 totals 17 residues. The CDR3 DNA reads TGTGCCAGCAGCGTAGCGATCCGGGAGAGGCATACCGGGGAGCTGTTTTTT. Its protein is CASSVAIRERHTGELFF.

The gene calls are TRBV11-2 and TRBJ1-3, with a tentative D call TRBD1 (5 bases). This CDR3 has 16 amino acids. CDR1 and CDR2 from the germline V gene are SGHAT and FQNNGV. Trimming cost V 1 base and J 0 bases, with 10 bases left between them. As DNA, the CDR3 is TGTGCCAGCAGCTTAGTTGCAGGGCCCTCTGGAAACACCATATATTTT. Its translation: CASSLVAGPSGNTIYF.

CDR3 coding DNA: TGTGCCAGCACCCCAGGACAGGGCTACGAGCAGTACTTC. It yields the protein CASTPGQGYEQYF. The J gene is TRBJ2-7, the V gene TRBV6-5; 8 bases align to TRBD1. The CDR3 loop spans 13 amino acids. J lost 3 bases, V lost 7 bases, and 5 bases had no gene match. CDR1 is MNHEY, CDR2 SVGAGI, per germline.

This sequence joins TRBV28 and TRBJ1-1; no definite D call. The CDR3 sequence is 13 residues long. CDR1 and CDR2 (germline): MDHEN, SYDVKM. Trimming shortened V by 1 base and J by 11 bases, and 14 bases separated the two germline ends. The CDR3 loop reads CASSLSNPQWAFF. In nucleotides, the CDR3 is TGTGCCAGCAGTTTATCCAACCCCCAGTGGGCTTTCTTT.

V usage is TRBV28 and J usage is TRBJ2-2; 16 bases match TRBD2. Losses at the gene ends were 3 bases for V and 3 bases for J; bases not matched to a gene: 4. CDR3 size: 18 residues. The germline V gene has CDR1 MDHEN and CDR2 SYDVKM. CDR3 loop: CASSFGTSGRAHTGELFF. The CDR3 bases are TGTGCCAGCAGTTTCGGGACTAGCGGGAGGGCCCACACCGGGGAGCTGTTTTTT.

The chain has TRBV12-5 and TRBJ2-7, with unresolved D. V shed 3 bases and J shed 3 bases, with 18 bases lying between them. Germline V gene data show CDR1 as LGHNT and CDR2 as FRNRAP. The CDR3 runs to 16 residues. The CDR3 DNA sequence: TGTGCTAGTGGTTTCCGACCAGCACAGAGAAGCTACGAGCAGTACTTC. Its translation: CASGFRPAQRSYEQYF.

The rearrangement joins TRBV7-9 to TRBJ2-1; TRBD1 agrees at 9 bases. The CDR3 spans 15 residues. V was clipped by 1 base and J by 6 bases; unmatched bases: 4. CDR1 and CDR2 (germline): SEHNR, FQNEAQ (reference sequence). The CDR3 nucleotides are TGTGCCAGCAGCTTAGTGGGACAGGGAATCAATGAGCAGTTCTTC. This encodes CASSLVGQGINEQFF.

The chain has TRBV7-2 and TRBJ2-2; 8 positions match TRBD1. V lost 4 bases to trimming and J lost 9 bases; unmatched junction nucleotides: 4. CDR1 SGHTA and CDR2 FQGNSA come from the germline V gene. This CDR3 is 13 amino acids long. Here the CDR3 reads CASSSRQGWELFF. In DNA form, the CDR3 reads TGTGCCAGCAGCTCCCGACAGGGGTGGGAGCTGTTTTTT.

The rearrangement uses TRBV6-2 or TRBV6-3 and TRBJ1-3; 10 nucleotides align to TRBD1. The CDR3 spans 20 residues. Germline V CDR1 and CDR2: MNHEY, SVGEGT. With V trimmed by 2 bases and J by 4 bases, 17 bases remained unmatched. In nucleotides, the CDR3 is TGTGCCAGCAGTTACGTTCTCGACAGGGGGCAAAACGTGAGAGGAAACACCATATATTTT. Its translation: CASSYVLDRGQNVRGNTIYF.

V and J are TRBV11-1 and TRBJ1-6; D remains unclear. The germline V and J ends were trimmed by 3 bases and 6 bases, with 9 bases remaining between them. Germline V CDR1 and CDR2: SGHAT, FQDESV (reference sequence). CDR3 size: 14 residues. DNA for the CDR3: TGTGCCAGCAGCTTTGGCGGGATTAATTCACCCCTCCACTTT. It codes for CASSFGGINSPLHF.

Concerning this clone: The junction differs from germline at one of its ends, possibly a read error. The genes are TRBV27 and TRBJ2-3; 10 positions agree with TRBD2. Germline values: CDR1 MNHEY, CDR2 SMNVEV (reference sequence). The CDR3 contains 14 residues. CDR3 sequence (DNA): TGTGCCAGCAGCCCAGCGGGGGGGGTAGATACGCAGTGTTTT. Translation: CASSPAGGVDTQCF.

As concerns this clone: At the DNA level, this CDR3 is encoded by other sequences in the same sample as well. The V gene is TRBV11-2, the J gene TRBJ1-1, with TRBD1 as a possible D gene (5 bases). Trimming pared 1 base from V and 1 base from J, leaving 7 bases between. The CDR3 consists of 14 residues. The germline CDR1 and CDR2 sequences are SGHAT and FQNNGV. CDR3 DNA: TGTGCCAGCAGCTTAGGTCAGGGGAACACTGAAGCTTTCTTT. Translation: CASSLGQGNTEAFF.

V usage is TRBV11-2 and J usage is TRBJ1-1, with 8 bases that match TRBD1. Germline loops: CDR1 SGHAT, CDR2 FQNNGV. The junction had 10 bases not matched to a gene; V was cut back by 5 bases and J by 5 bases. There are 15 residues in the CDR3. The CDR3 protein is CASSGRQGLGTEAFF. The CDR3 DNA is TGTGCCAGCAGCGGCAGACAGGGGTTGGGAACTGAAGCTTTCTTT. Variable domain in full (rest from reference TRBV11-2 and TRBJ1-1): EAGVAQSPRYKIIEKRQSVAFWCNPISGHATLYWYQQILGQGPKLLIQFQNNGVVDDSQLPKDRFSAERLKGVDSTLKIQPAKLEDSAVYLCASSGRQGLGTEAFFGQGTRLTVV.

V gene TRBV2 combines with J gene TRBJ1-5; possible D gene TRBD1, 6 bases. The V gene's germline CDR1 is SNHLY and CDR2 FYNNEI. The CDR3 is 13 amino acids. V lost 6 bases to trimming and J lost 3 bases, with 9 bases between them. The CDR3 loop reads CASSGQTNQPQHF. The CDR3 region has the DNA TGTGCCAGCAGCGGACAGACCAATCAGCCCCAGCATTTT.

This clone was seen just once. The chain recombines TRBV24-1 with TRBJ2-1; TRBD1 matches 8 bases. The germline CDR1 and CDR2 sequences are KGHDR and SFDVKD. The CDR3 is 17 residues long. J gave up 5 bases and V 0 bases, and 8 bases lay outside the gene matches. The CDR3 spells CATSDLPSGQVDNEQFF. CDR3 sequence (DNA): TGTGCCACCAGTGATTTGCCCTCGGGACAGGTGGACAATGAGCAGTTCTTC.

The chain carries TRBV10-2 and TRBJ1-5, with a possible D match to TRBD1 (6 bases). The germline CDR1 and CDR2 sequences are WSHSY and SAAADI. Trimming removed 6 bases at V and 0 bases at J, with 12 bases between. This CDR3 has 15 residues. The CDR3 sequence is CASRIGGTSNQPQHF. CDR3 sequence (DNA): TGCGCCAGCAGGATAGGGGGTACTAGCAATCAGCCCCAGCATTTT.

The chain joins TRBV19 to TRBJ1-1; 7 bases agree with TRBD1. Trimming cost V 7 bases and J 1 base; bases outside gene matches: 6. Per germline, CDR1 LNHDA and CDR2 SQIVND (reference sequence). CDR3 size: 14 residues. CDR3: CASKLEGANTEAFF. The CDR3 region has the DNA TGTGCCAGTAAATTGGAGGGGGCGAACACTGAAGCTTTCTTT.

The J gene is TRBJ1-5, the V gene TRBV19; 11 nucleotides align to TRBD1. The CDR3 totals 15 residues. The germline V gene encodes CDR1 LNHDA and CDR2 SQIVND (reference sequence). Trimming took 5 bases from V and 6 from J; bases not matched to a gene: 6. The CDR3 bases are TGTGCCAGTAGTGTCGGGACAGGGGGAGGTCAGCCCCAGCATTTT. This gives the protein CASSVGTGGGQPQHF.

The chain joins TRBV6-4 to TRBJ2-2; 11 bases map to TRBD2. Germline V lookup: CDR1 MRHNA, CDR2 SNTAGT. CDR3 length: 18 residues. Losses at the gene ends were 2 bases for V and 0 bases for J; bases not matched to a gene: 5. The CDR3 nucleotides are TGTGCCAGCAGTGACGGGCTAGCGGGAGGCGCGAACACCGGGGAGCTGTTTTTT. Encoded protein: CASSDGLAGGANTGELFF.

V is TRBV4-1 and J is TRBJ2-7, with D perhaps matching TRBD1 (6 bases). The CDR3 loop spans 17 amino acids. Looked up from germline, CDR1 is MGHRA and CDR2 is YSYEKL. The V end lost 0 bases, the J end lost 3 bases, and 18 bases lay between the germline ends. The chain's CDR3 is CASSQEGHGTPFYEQYF. The CDR3 nucleotides read TGCGCCAGCAGCCAAGAAGGACATGGGACACCTTTCTACGAGCAGTACTTC.

In its sample, this clone was seen once. The V and J genes are TRBV29-1 and TRBJ2-2; 8 positions agree with TRBD2. Trimming at V came to 7 bases and at J to 0 bases, leaving 7 bases not matched to a gene. Per germline, CDR1 SQVTM and CDR2 ANQGSEA. The CDR3 covers 15 residues. As DNA, the CDR3 is TGCAGCGCCAGCCGGGGACTAGCGAACACCGGGGAGCTGTTTTTT. Its protein product is CSASRGLANTGELFF.

This chain joins TRBV5-6 and TRBJ1-5, with D possibly TRBD1 on 6 matching bases. CDR1 is SGHDT, CDR2 YYEEEE, per germline. The V end lost 2 bases, the J end lost 7 bases, and 13 bases lay between the germline ends. The CDR3 spans 14 residues. CDR3 bases: TGTGCCAGCAGCTTCAACAGGGTACCCCAGCCCCAGCATTTT. Translation gives CASSFNRVPQPQHF. Together with reference TRBV5-6 and TRBJ1-5, the CDR3 gives the full variable domain: DAGVTQSPTHLIKTRGQQVTLRCSPKSGHDTVSWYQQALGQGPQFIFQYYEEEERQRGNFPDRFSGHQFPNYSSELNVNALLLGDSALYLCASSFNRVPQPQHFGDGTRLSIL.

The chain carries TRBV19 and TRBJ2-7; 8 positions match TRBD2. CDR3 size: 13 residues. Germline-derived CDR1 and CDR2 are LNHDA and SQIVND (reference sequence). V shed 9 bases and J 2 bases; nucleotides not matched to a gene: 6. The CDR3 protein is CASSSGSTYEQYF. Here the CDR3 DNA reads TGTGCCAGCTCCAGCGGGAGTACCTACGAGCAGTACTTC.